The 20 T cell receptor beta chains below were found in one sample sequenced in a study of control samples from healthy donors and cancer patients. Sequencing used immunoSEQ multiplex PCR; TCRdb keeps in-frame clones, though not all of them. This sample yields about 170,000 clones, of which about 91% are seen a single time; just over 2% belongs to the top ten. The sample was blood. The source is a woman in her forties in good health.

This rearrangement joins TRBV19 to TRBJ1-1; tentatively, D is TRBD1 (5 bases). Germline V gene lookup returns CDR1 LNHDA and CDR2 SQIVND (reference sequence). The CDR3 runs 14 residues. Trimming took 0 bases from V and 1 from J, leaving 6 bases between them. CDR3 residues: CASSIEGGNTEAFF. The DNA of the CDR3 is TGTGCCAGTAGTATAGAGGGGGGGAACACTGAAGCTTTCTTT.

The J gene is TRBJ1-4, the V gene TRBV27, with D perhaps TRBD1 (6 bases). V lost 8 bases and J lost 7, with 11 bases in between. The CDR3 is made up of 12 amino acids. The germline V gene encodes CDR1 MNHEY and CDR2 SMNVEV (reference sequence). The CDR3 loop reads CASGRGSEKLFF. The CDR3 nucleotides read TGTGCCAGCGGGAGGGGGTCTGAAAAACTGTTTTTT.

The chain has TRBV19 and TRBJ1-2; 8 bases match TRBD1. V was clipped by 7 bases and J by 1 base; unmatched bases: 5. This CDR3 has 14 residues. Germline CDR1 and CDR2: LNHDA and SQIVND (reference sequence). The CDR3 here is CASIRTGLNYGYTF. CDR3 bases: TGTGCCAGTATCAGGACAGGGCTTAACTATGGCTACACCTTC.

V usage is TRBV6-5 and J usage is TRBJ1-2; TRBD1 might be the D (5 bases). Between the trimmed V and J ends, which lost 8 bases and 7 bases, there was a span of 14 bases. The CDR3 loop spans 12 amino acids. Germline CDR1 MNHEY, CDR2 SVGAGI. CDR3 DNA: TGTGCCAGCCGGTGGGGGGTTGGTGGCTACACCTTC. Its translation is CASRWGVGGYTF.

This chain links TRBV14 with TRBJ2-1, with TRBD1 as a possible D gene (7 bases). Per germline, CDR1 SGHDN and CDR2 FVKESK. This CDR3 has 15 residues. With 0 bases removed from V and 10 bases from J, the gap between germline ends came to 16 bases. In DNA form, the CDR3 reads TGTGCCAGCAGCCAAGAGCAGGGGGGCATCAGGGAGCAGTTCTTC. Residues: CASSQEQGGIREQFF.

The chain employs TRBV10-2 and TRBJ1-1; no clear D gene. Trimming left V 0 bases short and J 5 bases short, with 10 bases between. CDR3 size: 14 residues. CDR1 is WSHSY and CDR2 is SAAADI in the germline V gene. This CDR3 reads CASSESSGGTEAFF. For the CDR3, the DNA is TGCGCCAGCAGTGAGTCGAGCGGAGGGACTGAAGCTTTCTTT.

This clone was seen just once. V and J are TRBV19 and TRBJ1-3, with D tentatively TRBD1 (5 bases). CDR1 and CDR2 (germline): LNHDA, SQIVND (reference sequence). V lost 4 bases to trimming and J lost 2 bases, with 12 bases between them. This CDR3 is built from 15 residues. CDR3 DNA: TGTGCCAGTAGTAGCCGGGGCGCCCCTGGAAACACCATATATTTT. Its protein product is CASSSRGAPGNTIYF.

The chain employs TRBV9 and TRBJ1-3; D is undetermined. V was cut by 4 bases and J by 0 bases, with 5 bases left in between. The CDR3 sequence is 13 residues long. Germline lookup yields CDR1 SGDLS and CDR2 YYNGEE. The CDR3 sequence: CASSLDSGNTIYF. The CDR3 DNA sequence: TGTGCCAGCAGCTTGGACTCTGGAAACACCATATATTTT.

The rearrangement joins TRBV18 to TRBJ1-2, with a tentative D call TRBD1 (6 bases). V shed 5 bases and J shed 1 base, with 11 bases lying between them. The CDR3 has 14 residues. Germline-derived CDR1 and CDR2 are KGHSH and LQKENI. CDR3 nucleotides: TGTGCCAGCTCAGCCGGGACACATAACTATGGCTACACCTTC. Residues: CASSAGTHNYGYTF.

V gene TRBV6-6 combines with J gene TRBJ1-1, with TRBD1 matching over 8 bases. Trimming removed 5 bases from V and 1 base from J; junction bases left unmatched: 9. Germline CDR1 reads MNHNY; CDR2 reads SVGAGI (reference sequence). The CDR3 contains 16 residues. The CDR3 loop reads CASSLPSTGENTEAFF. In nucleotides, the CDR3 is TGTGCCAGCAGTCTTCCCTCGACAGGGGAGAACACTGAAGCTTTCTTT.

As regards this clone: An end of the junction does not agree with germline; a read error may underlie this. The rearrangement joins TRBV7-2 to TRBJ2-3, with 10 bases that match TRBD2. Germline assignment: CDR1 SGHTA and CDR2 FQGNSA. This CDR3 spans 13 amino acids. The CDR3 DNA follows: TGCCTAAGCGGGGGGGCACACACAGATACGCAGTATTTT. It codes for CLSGGAHTDTQYF. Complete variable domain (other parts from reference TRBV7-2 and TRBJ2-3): GAGVSQSPSNKVTEKGKDVELRCDPISGHTALYWYRQSLGQGLEFLIYFQGNSAPDKSGLPSDRFSAERTGGSVSTLTIQRTQQEDSAVYLCLSGGAHTDTQYFGPGTRLTVL.

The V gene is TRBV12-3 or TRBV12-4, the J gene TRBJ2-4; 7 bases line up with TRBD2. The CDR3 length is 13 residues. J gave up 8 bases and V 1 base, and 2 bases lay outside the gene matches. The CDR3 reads CASSLERGDIQYF. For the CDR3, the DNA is TGTGCCAGCAGTTTAGAACGGGGGGACATTCAGTACTTC.

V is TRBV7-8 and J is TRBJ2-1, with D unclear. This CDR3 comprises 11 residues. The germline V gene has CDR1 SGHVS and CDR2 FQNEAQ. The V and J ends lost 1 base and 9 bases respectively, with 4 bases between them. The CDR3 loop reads CASSLDSEQFF. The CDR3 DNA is TGTGCCAGCAGCTTAGATAGTGAGCAGTTCTTC. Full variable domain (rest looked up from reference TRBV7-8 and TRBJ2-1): GAGVSQSPRYKVAKRGQDVALRCDPISGHVSLFWYQQALGQGPEFLTYFQNEAQLDKSGLPSDRFFAERPEGSVSTLKIQRTQQEDSAVYLCASSLDSEQFFGPGTRLTVL.

The CDR3: CASSAGQGPLHF. CDR3 DNA: TGTGCCAGCAGCGCGGGACAGGGTCCCCTCCACTTT. The rearrangement links TRBV9 to TRBJ1-6, with 9 bases identical to TRBD1. The length of the CDR3 is 12 residues. V lost 3 bases, J lost 13 bases, and 2 bases stayed unmatched. CDR1 is SGDLS, CDR2 YYNGEE, per germline.

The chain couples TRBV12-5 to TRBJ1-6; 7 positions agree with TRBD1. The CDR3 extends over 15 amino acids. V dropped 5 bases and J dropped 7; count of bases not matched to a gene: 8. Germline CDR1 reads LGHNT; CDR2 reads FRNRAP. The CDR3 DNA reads TGTGCTAGTGGTCTTGAGGGGGCTGTGAATTCACCCCTCCACTTT. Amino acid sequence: CASGLEGAVNSPLHF.

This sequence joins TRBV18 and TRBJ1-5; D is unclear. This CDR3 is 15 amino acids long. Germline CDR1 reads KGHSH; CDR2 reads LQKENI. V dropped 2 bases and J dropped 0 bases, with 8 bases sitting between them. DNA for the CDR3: TGTGCCAGCTCACCAGAGAGAACTAGCAATCAGCCCCAGCATTTT. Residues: CASSPERTSNQPQHF.

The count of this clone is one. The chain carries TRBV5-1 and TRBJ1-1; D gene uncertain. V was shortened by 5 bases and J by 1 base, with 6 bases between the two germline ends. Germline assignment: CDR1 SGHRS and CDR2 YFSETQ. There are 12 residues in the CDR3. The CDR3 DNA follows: TGCGCCAGCAGGCTCGCGAACACTGAAGCTTTCTTT. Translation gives CASRLANTEAFF.

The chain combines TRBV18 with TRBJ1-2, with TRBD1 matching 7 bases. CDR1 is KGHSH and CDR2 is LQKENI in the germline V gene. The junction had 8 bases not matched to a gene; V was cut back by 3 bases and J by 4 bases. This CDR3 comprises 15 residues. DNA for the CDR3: TGTGCCAGCTCACCCACCCCGGGACAGCTCTATGGCTACACCTTC. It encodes CASSPTPGQLYGYTF.

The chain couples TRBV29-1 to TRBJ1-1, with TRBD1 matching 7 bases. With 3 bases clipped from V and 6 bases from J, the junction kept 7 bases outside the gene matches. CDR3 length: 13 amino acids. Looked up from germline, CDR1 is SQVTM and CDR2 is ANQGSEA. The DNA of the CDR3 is TGCAGCGTTGAGGGCAGGGGGAATGCTGAAGCTTTCTTT. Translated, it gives CSVEGRGNAEAFF.

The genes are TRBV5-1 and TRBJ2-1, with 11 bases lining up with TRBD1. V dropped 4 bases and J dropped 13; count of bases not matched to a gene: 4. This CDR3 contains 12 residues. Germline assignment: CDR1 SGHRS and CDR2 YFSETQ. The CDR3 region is CASSRDRGEQFF. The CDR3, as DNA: TGCGCCAGCAGCCGGGACAGGGGGGAACAGTTCTTC.